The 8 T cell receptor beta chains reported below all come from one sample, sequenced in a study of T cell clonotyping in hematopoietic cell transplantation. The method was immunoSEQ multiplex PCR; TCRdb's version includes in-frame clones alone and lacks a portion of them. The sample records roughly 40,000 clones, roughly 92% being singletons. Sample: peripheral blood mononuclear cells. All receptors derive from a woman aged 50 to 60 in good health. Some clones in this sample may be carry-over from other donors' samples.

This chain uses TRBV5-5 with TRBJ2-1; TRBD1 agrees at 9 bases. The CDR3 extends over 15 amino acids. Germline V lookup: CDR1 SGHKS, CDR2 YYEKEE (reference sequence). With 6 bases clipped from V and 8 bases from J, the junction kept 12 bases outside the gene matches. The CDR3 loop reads CASTSTGTGYYEQFF. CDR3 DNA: TGTGCCAGCACCTCAACCGGGACAGGGTACTATGAGCAGTTCTTC.

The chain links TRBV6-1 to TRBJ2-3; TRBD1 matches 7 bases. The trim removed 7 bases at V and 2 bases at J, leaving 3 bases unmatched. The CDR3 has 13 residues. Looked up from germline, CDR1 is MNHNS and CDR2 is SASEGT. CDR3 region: CASTGTATDTQYF. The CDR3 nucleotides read TGTGCCAGCACTGGGACAGCCACAGATACGCAGTATTTT.

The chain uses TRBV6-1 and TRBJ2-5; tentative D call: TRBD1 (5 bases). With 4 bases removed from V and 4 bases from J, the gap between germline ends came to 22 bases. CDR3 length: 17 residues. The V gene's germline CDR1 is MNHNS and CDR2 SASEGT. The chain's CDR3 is CASSVQGRINGRETQYF. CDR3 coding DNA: TGTGCCAGCAGTGTGCAGGGTCGAATTAACGGGCGAGAGACCCAGTACTTC.

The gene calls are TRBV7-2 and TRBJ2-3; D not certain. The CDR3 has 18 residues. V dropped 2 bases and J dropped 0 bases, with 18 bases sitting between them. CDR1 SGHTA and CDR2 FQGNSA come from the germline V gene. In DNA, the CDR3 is TGTGCCAGCAGCTTAAGGCCTTCGGCAGAGTCTAGCACAGATACGCAGTATTTT. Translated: CASSLRPSAESSTDTQYF.

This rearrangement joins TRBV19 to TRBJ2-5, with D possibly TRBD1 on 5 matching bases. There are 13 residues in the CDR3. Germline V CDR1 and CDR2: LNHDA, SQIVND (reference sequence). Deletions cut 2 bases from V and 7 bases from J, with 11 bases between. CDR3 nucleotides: TGTGCCAGTAGTATAAAGGGGTGGGGGACCCAGTACTTC. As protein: CASSIKGWGTQYF. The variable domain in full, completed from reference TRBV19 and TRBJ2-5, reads DGGITQSPKYLFRKEGQNVTLSCEQNLNHDAMYWYRQDPGQGLRLIYYSQIVNDFQKGDIAEGYSVSREKKESFPLTVTSAQKNPTAFYLCASSIKGWGTQYFGPGTRLLVL.

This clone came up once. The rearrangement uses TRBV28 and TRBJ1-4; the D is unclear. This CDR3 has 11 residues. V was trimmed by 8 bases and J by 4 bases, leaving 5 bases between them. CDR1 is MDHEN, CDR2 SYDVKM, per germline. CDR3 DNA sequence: TGTGCCAGCTGGGATAATGAAAAACTGTTTTTT. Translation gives CASWDNEKLFF.

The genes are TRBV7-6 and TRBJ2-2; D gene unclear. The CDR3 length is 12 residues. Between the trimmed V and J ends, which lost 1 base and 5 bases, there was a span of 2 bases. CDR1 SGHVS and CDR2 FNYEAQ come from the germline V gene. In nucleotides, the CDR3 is TGTGCCAGCAGCTTAGGTACCGGGGAGCTGTTTTTT. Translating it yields CASSLGTGELFF.

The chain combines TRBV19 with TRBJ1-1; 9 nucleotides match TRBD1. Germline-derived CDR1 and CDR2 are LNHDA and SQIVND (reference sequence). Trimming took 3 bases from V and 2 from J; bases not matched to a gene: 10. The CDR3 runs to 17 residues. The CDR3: CASSITGGRTINTEAFF. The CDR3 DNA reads TGTGCCAGTAGTATTACAGGGGGCCGGACGATTAACACTGAAGCTTTCTTT.